These T cell receptor beta chains were read from a single sample in a study of blood T cell repertoires in COVID-19. Clones were read by immunoSEQ multiplex PCR, and TCRdb kept only the in-frame ones, dropping some. The sample comprises about 140,000 clones, 77% of which are singletons, and roughly 8.6% rests with the top ten. Source material: peripheral blood. These receptors originate from a woman aged 45-65 years with active or convalescent COVID-19. Each CDR3 is given with its conserved first and last residue. A D gene is named only where the DNA matches it firmly. Expanded clones are given a class, and other clones once, few, many or no size at all.

size | length | J | V | D | CDR3 | DNA
- | 12 | TRBJ1-1 | TRBV5-3 | - | CARSVKLAEAFF | TGTGCCAGAAGCGTGAAGTTAGCTGAAGCTTTCTTT
- | 15 | TRBJ1-6 | TRBV14 | - | CASSQVTGWDSPLHF | TGTGCCAGCAGCCAAGTTACAGGGTGGGATTCACCCCTCCACTTT
- | 16 | TRBJ2-3 | TRBV5-6 | TRBD2 | CASSLFSGGYTDTQYF | TGTGCCAGCAGCTTGTTCAGCGGGGGATACACAGATACGCAGTATTTT
- | 12 | TRBJ1-1 | TRBV6-5 | TRBD1 | CASSPRDREAFF | TGTGCCAGCTCCCCTCGGGACAGGGAAGCTTTCTTT
- | 15 | TRBJ1-6 | TRBV19 | - | CASSPKQGRNSPLHF | TGTGCCAGTAGCCCAAAACAGGGCAGGAATTCACCCCTCCACTTT
- | 14 | TRBJ2-7 | TRBV7-2 | - | CASSLASRSYEQYF | TGTGCCAGCAGCTTAGCGTCCAGATCCTACGAGCAGTACTTC
- | 15 | TRBJ1-3 | TRBV19 | - | CASSRGGASGNTIYF | TGTGCCAGTAGTAGGGGGGGGGCCTCTGGAAACACCATATATTTT
- | 17 | TRBJ2-3 | TRBV3-1/TRBV3-2 | TRBD2 | CASSHLSGRGLTDTQYF | TGTGCCAGCAGCCATCTAAGCGGGAGGGGTCTCACAGATACGCAGTATTTT
- | 15 | TRBJ1-5 | TRBV7-2 | - | CASSLAGTRNQPQHF | TGTGCCAGCAGCTTAGCGGGCACGCGCAATCAGCCCCAGCATTTT
- | 15 | TRBJ2-1 | TRBV28 | - | CASSLWDTAYNEQFF | TGTGCCAGCAGTTTGTGGGACACTGCCTACAATGAGCAGTTCTTC
few | 17 | TRBJ1-1 | TRBV30 | - | CAWRQELWQGMNTEAFF | TGTGCCTGGAGGCAAGAACTATGGCAGGGCATGAACACTGAAGCTTTCTTT
- | 14 | TRBJ2-7 | TRBV9 | - | CASSVDPGSYEQYF | TGTGCCAGCAGCGTTGATCCGGGATCCTACGAGCAGTACTTC
once | 14 | TRBJ1-6 | TRBV21-1 | - | CASSNGDREPPLHF | TGTGCCAGCAGCAATGGGGACAGGGAACCACCCCTCCACTTT
- | 15 | TRBJ1-5 | TRBV19 | - | CASSMTGVSNQPQHF | TGTGCCAGTAGTATGACAGGAGTTAGCAATCAGCCCCAGCATTTT
- | 15 | TRBJ2-1 | TRBV7-3 | TRBD2 | CASSSLAGGSHEQFF | TGTGCCAGCAGCTCTTTAGCGGGGGGGTCCCATGAGCAGTTCTTC
- | 16 | TRBJ2-2 | TRBV5-1 | - | CASSLGGRANTGELFF | TGCGCCAGCAGCTTGGGAGGCCGAGCGAACACCGGGGAGCTGTTTTTT
few | 15 | TRBJ1-2 | TRBV25-1 | TRBD1 | CASSDVGQGGYGYTF | TGTGCCAGCAGTGACGTAGGACAGGGGGGCTATGGCTACACCTTC
- | 18 | TRBJ2-2 | TRBV19 | - | CASSISGRQHFFTGELFF | TGTGCCAGTAGTATCTCCGGCAGACAACACTTCTTCACCGGGGAGCTGTTTTTT
- | 16 | TRBJ1-3 | TRBV7-8 | - | CASSSIRVSSGNTIYF | TGTGCCAGCAGCTCAATCCGGGTCAGCTCTGGAAACACCATATATTTT
- | 14 | TRBJ1-3 | TRBV5-1 | - | CASSLGQDGNTIYF | TGCGCCAGCAGCTTGGGACAGGATGGAAACACCATATATTTT
- | 18 | TRBJ1-4 | TRBV6-4 | TRBD1 | CASSDCRNRGRLNEKLFF | TGTGCCAGCAGTGACTGCCGAAACAGGGGGAGGTTAAATGAAAAACTGTTTTTT
- | 17 | TRBJ2-3 | TRBV4-3 | TRBD2 | CASSPDTSGVRTDTQYF | TGCGCCAGCAGCCCCGATACTAGCGGGGTCCGGACAGATACGCAGTATTTT
- | 15 | TRBJ1-4 | TRBV7-9 | TRBD1 | CASSRTGGTNEKLFF | TGTGCCAGCAGCCGGACAGGGGGAACTAATGAAAAACTGTTTTTT
once | 14 | TRBJ2-5 | TRBV9 | - | CASSVGGLVETQYF | TGTGCCAGCAGCGTAGGAGGGTTAGTGGAGACCCAGTACTTC
- | 12 | TRBJ2-3 | TRBV5-1 | - | CASREGLDTQYF | TGCGCCAGCAGGGAGGGGTTGGATACGCAGTATTTT
- | 15 | TRBJ2-3 | TRBV7-6 | - | CASSSLGLVTDTQYF | TGTGCCAGCAGCTCCCTGGGGCTAGTAACAGATACGCAGTATTTT
- | 14 | TRBJ2-3 | TRBV2 | TRBD2 | CASSEGLATDTQYF | TGTGCCAGCAGTGAAGGACTAGCGACAGATACGCAGTATTTT
- | 15 | TRBJ2-7 | TRBV19 | TRBD1 | CASSSRTGGLYEQYF | TGTGCCAGTAGTTCCCGGACAGGGGGCCTCTACGAGCAGTACTTC
- | 13 | TRBJ1-1 | TRBV29-1 | - | CSVSSGAATEAFF | TGCAGCGTCTCCTCGGGTGCGGCCACTGAAGCTTTCTTT
- | 15 | TRBJ1-1 | TRBV5-1 | - | CASSLALGTNTEAFF | TGCGCCAGCAGCTTGGCCCTGGGCACGAACACTGAAGCTTTCTTT
- | 16 | TRBJ2-7 | TRBV3-1/TRBV3-2 | TRBD2 | CASSPLGSGDFYEQYF | TGTGCCAGCAGCCCCTTGGGTAGCGGGGACTTCTACGAGCAGTACTTC
- | 18 | TRBJ2-3 | TRBV4-2 | TRBD2 | CASSQEEAAGGRTDTQYF | TGTGCCAGCAGCCAAGAGGAGGCCGCGGGAGGTCGCACAGATACGCAGTATTTT
- | 13 | TRBJ1-5 | TRBV15 | - | CATSRVTDQPQHF | TGTGCCACCAGCAGGGTTACAGATCAGCCCCAGCATTTT
- | 15 | TRBJ2-3 | TRBV3-1/TRBV3-2 | TRBD2 | CASSSLAGVRDTQYF | TGTGCCAGCAGCTCCCTAGCGGGGGTAAGAGATACGCAGTATTTT
- | 16 | TRBJ2-5 | TRBV18 | TRBD2 | CASSPLGTSGEETQYF | TGTGCCAGCTCACCACTGGGGACTAGCGGGGAAGAGACCCAGTACTTC
few | 12 | TRBJ1-2 | TRBV10-3 | - | CATKDSGYGYTF | TGTGCCACTAAGGACAGCGGCTATGGCTACACCTTC
- | 12 | TRBJ2-1 | TRBV7-3 | - | CASSIRGNEQFF | TGTGCCAGCAGCATCAGGGGCAATGAGCAGTTCTTC
few | 16 | TRBJ2-1 | TRBV19 | TRBD2 | CASTPRGGRAEGEQFF | TGTGCCAGTACCCCGAGGGGCGGGAGGGCCGAGGGGGAGCAGTTCTTC
- | 14 | TRBJ1-2 | TRBV11-2 | - | CASRFAAGGYGYTF | TGTGCCAGCAGATTTGCGGCGGGGGGCTATGGCTACACCTTC
few | 13 | TRBJ1-2 | TRBV2 | - | CASSENRGHGYTF | TGTGCCAGCAGTGAAAACAGAGGGCATGGCTACACCTTC